The sequence of this TCR beta chain was determined in a study of blood T cells in healthy people across ages. About the study: Template switching retrieved approximately one barcoded beta molecule for each two T cells. Study-wide results and limits: As naive T cell percentage varied, TCR beta diversity correlated strongly with it.

The table lists this clonotype with a few counts. Its antigen is as yet unknown. The germline gives CDR1 ENHRY, CDR2 SYGVKD. CDR3 size: 14 residues. The donors, all healthy, were Caucasians living in Russia, aged about 6 to 95. Using a J-beta primer mix together with a sample-barcoded 5' primer, a second PCR was run for about 7 to 12 cycles. MiXCR, run by TCRdb on the 5' RACE reads, gives a single entry per CDR3 protein. This table holds 700,000 to 800,000 distinct CDR3 sequences, roughly two fifths found once. The TCR was taken from a woman aged 55-69 years in good health. The chain links TRBV10-3 to TRBJ2-5; 7 positions match TRBD1. The J call may be incorrect, as the DNA end agrees better with TRBJ2-7. The sample consisted of blood. CDR3 DNA: TGTGCCATCAGTGGGGGCAGGGGGTTTTACGAGCAGTACTTC. Residues: CAISGGRGFYEQYF.